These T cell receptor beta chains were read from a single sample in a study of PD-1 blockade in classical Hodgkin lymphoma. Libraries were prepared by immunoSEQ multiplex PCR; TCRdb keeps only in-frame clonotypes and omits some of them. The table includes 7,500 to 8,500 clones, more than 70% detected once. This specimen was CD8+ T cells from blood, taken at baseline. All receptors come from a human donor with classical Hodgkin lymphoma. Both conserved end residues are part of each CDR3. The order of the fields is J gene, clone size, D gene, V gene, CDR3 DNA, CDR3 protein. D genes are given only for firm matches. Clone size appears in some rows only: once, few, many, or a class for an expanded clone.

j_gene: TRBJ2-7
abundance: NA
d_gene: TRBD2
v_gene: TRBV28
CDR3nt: TGTGCCAGCAGTTCCCGACTAGCGCCTACCTACGAGCAGTACTTC
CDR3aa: CASSSRLAPTYEQYF

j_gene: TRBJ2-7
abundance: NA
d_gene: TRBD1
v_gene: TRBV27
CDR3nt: TGTGCCAGCAGTTTATCAGGGACAGGGTACTACGAGCAGTACTTC
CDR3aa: CASSLSGTGYYEQYF

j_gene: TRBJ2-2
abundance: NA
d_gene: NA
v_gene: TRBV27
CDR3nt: TGTGCCAGCAGTTTATCGTCAGCGAACACCGGGGAGCTGTTTTTT
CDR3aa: CASSLSSANTGELFF

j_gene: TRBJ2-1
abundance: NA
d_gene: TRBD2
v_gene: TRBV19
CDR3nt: TGTGCCAGTAGACCGGGACTAGGGATTTATGAGCAGTTCTTC
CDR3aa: CASRPGLGIYEQFF

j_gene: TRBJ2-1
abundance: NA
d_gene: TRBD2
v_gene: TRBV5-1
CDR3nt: TGCGCCAGCAGCGCTGGACTAGCGGGAGGGCCCTCCTACAATGAGCAGTTCTTC
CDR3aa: CASSAGLAGGPSYNEQFF

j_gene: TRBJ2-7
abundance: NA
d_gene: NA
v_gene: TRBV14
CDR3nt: TGTGCCAGCAGCCAAGCGGAATTACTAGCAGATCTAGACGAGCAGTACTTC
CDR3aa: CASSQAELLADLDEQYF

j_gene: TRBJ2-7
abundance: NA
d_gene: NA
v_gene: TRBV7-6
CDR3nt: TGTGCCAGCAGCTTAGACGGGAACTCCTACGAGCAGTACTTC
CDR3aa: CASSLDGNSYEQYF

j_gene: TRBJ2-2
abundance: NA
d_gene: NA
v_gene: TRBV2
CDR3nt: TGTGCCAGCAGCGCCTGGACACGGACCGTGGGGGAGCTGTTTTTT
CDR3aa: CASSAWTRTVGELFF

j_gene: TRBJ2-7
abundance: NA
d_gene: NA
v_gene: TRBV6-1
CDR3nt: TGTGCCAGCAGTGAAGGGGCGAGGGGCTTCTCCTACGAGCAGTACTTC
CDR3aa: CASSEGARGFSYEQYF

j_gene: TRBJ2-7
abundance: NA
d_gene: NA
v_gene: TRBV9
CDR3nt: TGTGCCAGCAGCGTAGCAGTAGAGTACGAGCAGTACTTC
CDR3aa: CASSVAVEYEQYF

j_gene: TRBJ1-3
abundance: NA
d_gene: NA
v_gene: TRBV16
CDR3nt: TGTGCCAGCAGCCAGGGGGGAACTGGAAACACCATATATTTT
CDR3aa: CASSQGGTGNTIYF

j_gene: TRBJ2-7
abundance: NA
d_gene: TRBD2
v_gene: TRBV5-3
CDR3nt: TGTGCCAGAAGCCAACCGGGACTAGCGGGAGGGCCCTCCTACGAGCAGTACTTC
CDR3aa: CARSQPGLAGGPSYEQYF

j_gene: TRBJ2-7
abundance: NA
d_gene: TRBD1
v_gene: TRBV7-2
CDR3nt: TGTGCCAGCAGCTTCGGCCCAGTTGGGGACAGGTGGTACGAGCAGTACTTC
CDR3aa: CASSFGPVGDRWYEQYF

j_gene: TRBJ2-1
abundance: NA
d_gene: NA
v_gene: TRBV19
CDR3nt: TGTGCCAGTACCCCCATGGGCCACAATGAGCAGTTCTTC
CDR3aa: CASTPMGHNEQFF

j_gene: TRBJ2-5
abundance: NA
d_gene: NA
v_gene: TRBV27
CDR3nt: TGTGCCAGCAGTGCCCTCCTCACCCAAGAGACCCAGTACTTC
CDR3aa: CASSALLTQETQYF

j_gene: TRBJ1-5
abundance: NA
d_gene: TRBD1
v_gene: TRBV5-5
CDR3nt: TGTGCCAGCAGCTTGAGGGACAGAAATAATCAGCCCCAGCATTTT
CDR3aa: CASSLRDRNNQPQHF

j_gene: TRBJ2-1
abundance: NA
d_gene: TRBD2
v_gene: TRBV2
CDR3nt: TGTGCCAGCAGTGATTTTAGCGGGCGGTACAATGAGCAGTTCTTC
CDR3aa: CASSDFSGRYNEQFF

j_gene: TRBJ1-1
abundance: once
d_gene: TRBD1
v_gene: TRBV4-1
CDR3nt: TGCGCCAGCAGCCAAGTCCGGGACAGGGGGTGGACTGAAGCTTTCTTT
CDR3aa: CASSQVRDRGWTEAFF

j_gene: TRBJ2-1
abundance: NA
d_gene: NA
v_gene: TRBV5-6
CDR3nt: TGTGCCAGCAGCTTGGACGGACGCGCAGCGGGCCGCTCCTACAATGAGCAGTTCTTC
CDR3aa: CASSLDGRAAGRSYNEQFF

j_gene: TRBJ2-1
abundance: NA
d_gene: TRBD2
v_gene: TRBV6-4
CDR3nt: TGTGCCAGCAGTGAAGGGCTAGCGGGAGGCTATGAGCAGTTCTTC
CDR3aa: CASSEGLAGGYEQFF